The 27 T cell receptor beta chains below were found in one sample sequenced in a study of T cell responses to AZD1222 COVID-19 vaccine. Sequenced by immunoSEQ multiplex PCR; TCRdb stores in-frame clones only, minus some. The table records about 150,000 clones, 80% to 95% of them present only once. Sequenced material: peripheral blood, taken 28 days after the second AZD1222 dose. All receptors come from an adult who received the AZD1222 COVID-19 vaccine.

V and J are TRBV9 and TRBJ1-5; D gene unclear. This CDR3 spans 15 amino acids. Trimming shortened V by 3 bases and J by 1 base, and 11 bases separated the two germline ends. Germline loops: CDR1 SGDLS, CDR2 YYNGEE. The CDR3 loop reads CASSASLGSNQPQHF. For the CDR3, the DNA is TGTGCCAGCAGCGCGAGTTTGGGGAGCAATCAGCCCCAGCATTTT.

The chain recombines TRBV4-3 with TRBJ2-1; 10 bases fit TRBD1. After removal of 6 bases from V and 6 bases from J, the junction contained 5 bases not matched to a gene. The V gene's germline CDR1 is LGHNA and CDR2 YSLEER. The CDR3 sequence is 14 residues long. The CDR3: CASRRQGAFNEQFF. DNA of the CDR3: TGCGCCAGCAGAAGACAGGGGGCATTCAATGAGCAGTTCTTC.

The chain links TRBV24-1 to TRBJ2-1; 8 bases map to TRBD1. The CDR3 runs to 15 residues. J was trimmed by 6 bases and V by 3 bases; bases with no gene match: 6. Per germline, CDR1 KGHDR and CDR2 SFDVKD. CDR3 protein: CATSDPTQGVNEQFF. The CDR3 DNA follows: TGTGCCACCAGTGATCCTACACAGGGGGTCAATGAGCAGTTCTTC.

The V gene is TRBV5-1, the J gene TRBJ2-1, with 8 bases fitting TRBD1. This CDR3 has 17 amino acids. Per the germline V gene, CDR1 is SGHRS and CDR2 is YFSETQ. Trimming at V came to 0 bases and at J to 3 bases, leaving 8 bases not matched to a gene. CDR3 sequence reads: CASSLDLTGVNYNEQFF. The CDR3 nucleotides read TGCGCCAGCAGCTTGGACCTGACAGGGGTAAACTACAATGAGCAGTTCTTC.

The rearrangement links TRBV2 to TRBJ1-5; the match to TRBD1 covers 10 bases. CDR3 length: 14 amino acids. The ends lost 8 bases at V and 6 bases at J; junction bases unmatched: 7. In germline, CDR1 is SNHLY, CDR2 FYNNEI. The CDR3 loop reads CASVRDRGSQPQHF. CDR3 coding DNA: TGTGCCAGCGTTAGGGACAGGGGTAGTCAGCCCCAGCATTTT.

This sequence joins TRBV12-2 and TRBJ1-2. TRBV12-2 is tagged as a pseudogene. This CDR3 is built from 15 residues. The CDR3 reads CASRLRKVLNYGYTF. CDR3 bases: TGTGCAAGTCGCTTAAGGAAAGTCCTTAACTATGGCTACACCTTC.

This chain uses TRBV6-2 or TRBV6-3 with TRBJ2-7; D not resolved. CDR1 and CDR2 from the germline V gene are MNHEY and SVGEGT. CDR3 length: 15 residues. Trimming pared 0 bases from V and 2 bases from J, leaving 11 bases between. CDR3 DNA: TGTGCCAGCAGTTACTCAGGAAACCCAACCTACGAGCAGTACTTC. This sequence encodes CASSYSGNPTYEQYF.

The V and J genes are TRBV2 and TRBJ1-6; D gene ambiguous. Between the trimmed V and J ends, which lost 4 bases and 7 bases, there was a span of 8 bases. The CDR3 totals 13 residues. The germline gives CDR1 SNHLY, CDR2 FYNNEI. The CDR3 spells CASSGRPNSPLHF. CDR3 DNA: TGTGCCAGCAGTGGACGGCCAAATTCACCCCTCCACTTT.

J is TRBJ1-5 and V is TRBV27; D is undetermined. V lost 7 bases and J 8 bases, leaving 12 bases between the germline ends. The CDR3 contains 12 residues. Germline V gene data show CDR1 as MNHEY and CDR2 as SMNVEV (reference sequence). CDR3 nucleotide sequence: TGTGCCAGCACTGAGGGTGGGGAGCCCCAGCATTTT. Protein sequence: CASTEGGEPQHF.

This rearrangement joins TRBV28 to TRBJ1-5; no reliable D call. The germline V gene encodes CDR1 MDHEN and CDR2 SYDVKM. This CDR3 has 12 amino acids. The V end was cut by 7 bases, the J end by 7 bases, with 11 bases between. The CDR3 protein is CASTNSWQPQHF. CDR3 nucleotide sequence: TGTGCCAGCACAAACTCGTGGCAGCCCCAGCATTTT.

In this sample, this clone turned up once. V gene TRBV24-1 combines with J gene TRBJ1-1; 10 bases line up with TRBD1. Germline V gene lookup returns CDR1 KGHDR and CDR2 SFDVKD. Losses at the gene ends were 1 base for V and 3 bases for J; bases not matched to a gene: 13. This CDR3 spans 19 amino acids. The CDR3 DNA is TGTGCCACCAGTGATTTCCACGTTGGACAGGGGGGTATGGACACTGAAGCTTTCTTT. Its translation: CATSDFHVGQGGMDTEAFF.

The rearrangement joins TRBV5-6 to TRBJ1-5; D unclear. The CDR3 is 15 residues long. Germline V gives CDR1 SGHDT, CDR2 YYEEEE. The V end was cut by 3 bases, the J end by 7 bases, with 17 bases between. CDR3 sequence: CASSSDGGHNQPQHF. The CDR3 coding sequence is TGTGCCAGCAGCTCAGACGGAGGCCATAACCAGCCCCAGCATTTT.

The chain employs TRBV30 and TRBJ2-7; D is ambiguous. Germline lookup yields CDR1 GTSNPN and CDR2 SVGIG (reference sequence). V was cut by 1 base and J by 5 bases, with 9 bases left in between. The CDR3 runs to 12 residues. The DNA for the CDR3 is TGTGCCTGGAGTGGGCCCATGGACGAGCAGTACTTC. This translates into CAWSGPMDEQYF.

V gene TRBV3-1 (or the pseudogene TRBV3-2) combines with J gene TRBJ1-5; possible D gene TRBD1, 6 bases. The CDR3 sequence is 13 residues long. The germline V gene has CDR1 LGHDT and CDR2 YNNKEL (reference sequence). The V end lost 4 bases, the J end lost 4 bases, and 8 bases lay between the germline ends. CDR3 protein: CASSPGQNQPQHF. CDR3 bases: TGTGCCAGCAGCCCTGGACAGAATCAGCCCCAGCATTTT.

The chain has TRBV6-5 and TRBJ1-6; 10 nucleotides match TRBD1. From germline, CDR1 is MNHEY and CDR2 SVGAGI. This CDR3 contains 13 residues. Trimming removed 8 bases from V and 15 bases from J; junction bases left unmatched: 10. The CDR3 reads CASSGQGLHGLHF. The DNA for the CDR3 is TGTGCCAGCTCGGGACAGGGGCTCCATGGCCTCCACTTT.

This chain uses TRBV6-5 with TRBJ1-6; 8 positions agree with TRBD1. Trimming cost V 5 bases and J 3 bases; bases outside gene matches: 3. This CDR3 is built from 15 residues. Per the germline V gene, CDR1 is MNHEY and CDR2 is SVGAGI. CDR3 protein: CASSPDRGYNSPLHF. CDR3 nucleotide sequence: TGTGCCAGCAGTCCCGACAGGGGCTATAATTCACCCCTCCACTTT.

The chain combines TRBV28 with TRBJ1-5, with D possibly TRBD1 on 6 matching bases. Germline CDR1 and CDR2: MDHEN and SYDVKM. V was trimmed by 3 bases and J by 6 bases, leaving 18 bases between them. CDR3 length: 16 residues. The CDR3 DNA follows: TGTGCCAGCAGTTTCGCGGGGACACTGGGCGGTCAGCCCCAGCATTTT. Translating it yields CASSFAGTLGGQPQHF. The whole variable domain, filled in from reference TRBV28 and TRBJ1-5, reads DVKVTQSSRYLVKRTGEKVFLECVQDMDHENMFWYRQDPGLGLRLIYFSYDVKMKEKGDIPEGYSVSREKKERFSLILESASTNQTSMYLCASSFAGTLGGQPQHFGDGTRLSIL.

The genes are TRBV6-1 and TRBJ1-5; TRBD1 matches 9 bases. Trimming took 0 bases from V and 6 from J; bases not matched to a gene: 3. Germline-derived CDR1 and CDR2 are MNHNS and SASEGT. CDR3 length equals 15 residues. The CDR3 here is CASSEAQGAGQPQHF. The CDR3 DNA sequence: TGTGCCAGCAGTGAAGCACAGGGGGCCGGTCAGCCCCAGCATTTT.

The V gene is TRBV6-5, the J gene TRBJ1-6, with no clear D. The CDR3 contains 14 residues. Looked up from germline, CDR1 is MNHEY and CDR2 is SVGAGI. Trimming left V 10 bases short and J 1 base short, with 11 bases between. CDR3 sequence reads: CATRTGSYNSPLHF. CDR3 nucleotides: TGTGCCACCCGGACGGGGTCCTATAATTCACCCCTCCACTTT.

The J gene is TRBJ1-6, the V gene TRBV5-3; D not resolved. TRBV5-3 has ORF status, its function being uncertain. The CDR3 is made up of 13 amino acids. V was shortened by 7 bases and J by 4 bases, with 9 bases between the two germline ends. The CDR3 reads CARSTEYNSPLHF. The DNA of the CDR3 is TGTGCCAGATCCACGGAGTATAATTCACCCCTCCACTTT.

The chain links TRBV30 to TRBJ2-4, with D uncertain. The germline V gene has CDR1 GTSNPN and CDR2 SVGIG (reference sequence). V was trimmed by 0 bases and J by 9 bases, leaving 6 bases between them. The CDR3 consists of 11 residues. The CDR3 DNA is TGTGCCTGGAGTGTAGGTGGCATTCAGTACTTC. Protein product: CAWSVGGIQYF.

This CDR3 is CASSLGNSGAETQYF. The CDR3 DNA follows: TGTGCCAGCAGCTTAGGAAATAGCGGGGCGGAGACCCAGTACTTC. The V gene is TRBV11-3, the J gene TRBJ2-5, with 8 bases matching TRBD2. CDR1 SGHNT and CDR2 YENEEA come from the germline V gene. There are 15 residues in the CDR3. The trim removed 1 base at V and 5 bases at J, leaving 6 bases unmatched.

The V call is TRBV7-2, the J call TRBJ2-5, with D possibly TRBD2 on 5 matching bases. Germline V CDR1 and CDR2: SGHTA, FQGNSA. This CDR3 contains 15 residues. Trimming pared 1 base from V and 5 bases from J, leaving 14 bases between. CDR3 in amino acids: CASSLDGRGRETQYF. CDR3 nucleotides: TGTGCCAGCAGCTTAGATGGCCGGGGTCGGGAGACCCAGTACTTC.

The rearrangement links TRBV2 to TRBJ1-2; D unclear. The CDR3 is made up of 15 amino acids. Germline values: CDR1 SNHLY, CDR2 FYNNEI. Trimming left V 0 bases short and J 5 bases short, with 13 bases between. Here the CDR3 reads CASSEAQQYGYGYTF. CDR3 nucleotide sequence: TGTGCCAGCAGTGAAGCCCAACAGTATGGGTATGGCTACACCTTC.

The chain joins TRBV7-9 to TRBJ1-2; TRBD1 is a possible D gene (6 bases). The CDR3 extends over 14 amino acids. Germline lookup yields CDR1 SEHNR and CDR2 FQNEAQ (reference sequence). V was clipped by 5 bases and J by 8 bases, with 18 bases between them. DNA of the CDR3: TGTGCCAGCAGCCGTTCCCCAGGGGAGCGGGGCTACACCTTC. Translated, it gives CASSRSPGERGYTF. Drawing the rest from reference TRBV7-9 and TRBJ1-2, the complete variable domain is DTGVSQNPRHKITKRGQNVTFRCDPISEHNRLYWYRQTLGQGPEFLTYFQNEAQLEKSRLLSDRFSAERPKGSFSTLEIQRTEQGDSAMYLCASSRSPGERGYTFGSGTRLTVV.

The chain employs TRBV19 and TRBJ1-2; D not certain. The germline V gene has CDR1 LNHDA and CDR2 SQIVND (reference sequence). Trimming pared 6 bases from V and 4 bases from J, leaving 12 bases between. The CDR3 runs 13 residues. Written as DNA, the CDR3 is TGTGCCAGTAGCACGGACGCGGGCTATGGCTACACCTTC. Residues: CASSTDAGYGYTF. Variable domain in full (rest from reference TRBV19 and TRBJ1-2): DGGITQSPKYLFRKEGQNVTLSCEQNLNHDAMYWYRQDPGQGLRLIYYSQIVNDFQKGDIAEGYSVSREKKESFPLTVTSAQKNPTAFYLCASSTDAGYGYTFGSGTRLTVV.

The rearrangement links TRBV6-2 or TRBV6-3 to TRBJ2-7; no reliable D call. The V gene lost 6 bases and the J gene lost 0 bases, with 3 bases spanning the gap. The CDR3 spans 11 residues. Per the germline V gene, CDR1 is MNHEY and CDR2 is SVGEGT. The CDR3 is CASSRSYEQYF. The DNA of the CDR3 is TGTGCCAGCAGCCGCTCCTACGAGCAGTACTTC.